This TCR beta chain was observed in a study of shared clonotypes between healthy human individuals. Regarding the study as a whole: Non-shared clonotypes had lower generation probabilities than those shared by all four donors.

The CDR3 loop spans 16 amino acids. Germline loops: CDR1 LNHDA, CDR2 SQIVND (reference sequence). Germline trimming cut 5 bases from V and 2 bases from J; bases unmatched to any gene: 10. About this clone itself: The antigen is not known.

TCRdb's table, derived via immunoSEQ multiplex PCR, lists solely in-frame clones and lacks some. Of 2 million to 2.5 million clones listed, 85% to 95% are singletons. The source material was naive CD4+ T cells from PBMCs. Subset indicated: CD45RA+ positively selected. The receptor was isolated from a man in his late teens or twenties in good health. Some clones in this sample may be carry-over from other donors' samples. The genes are TRBV19 and TRBJ2-7; 9 nucleotides agree with TRBD2. CDR3 DNA sequence: TGTGCCAGTAGTCCCGCCTTCGCGGGAGGGACCTACGAGCAGTACTTC. This codes for CASSPAFAGGTYEQYF. Drawing the rest from reference TRBV19 and TRBJ2-7, the complete variable domain is DGGITQSPKYLFRKEGQNVTLSCEQNLNHDAMYWYRQDPGQGLRLIYYSQIVNDFQKGDIAEGYSVSREKKESFPLTVTSAQKNPTAFYLCASSPAFAGGTYEQYFGPGTRLTVT.